This entry describes one T cell receptor beta chain. Assay used: immunoSEQ multiplex PCR; TCRdb lists only in-frame clones, some missing. In the table there are approximately 160,000 clones, roughly 94% of which are singletons. V dropped 1 base and J dropped 4 bases, with 16 bases sitting between them. In germline, CDR1 is SGHTA, CDR2 FQGTGA. The CDR3 consists of 17 residues. The entry originates in a study of control samples from healthy donors and cancer patients. The chain combines TRBV7-3 with TRBJ2-2; unclear D gene. This clonotype originated in a woman younger than 30 in good health. Sequenced material: blood. The CDR3 bases are TGTGCCAGCAGCTTAATCCCATGCATAAGTGGCACCGGGGAGCTGTTTTTT. Protein: CASSLIPCISGTGELFF.